The rows below give T cell receptor beta chains drawn from one sample of a study of OX40 agonist ivuxolimab in advanced cancers. Produced via immunoSEQ multiplex PCR; TCRdb's table is partial and in-frame only. The sample has 48,000 or so clones; approximately 86% are singletons. The source was CD4+ or CD8+ T cells sorted from blood, collected in a trial of the OX40 agonist ivuxolimab. These receptors were taken from an adult with an advanced solid tumor such as melanoma, head and neck, liver or kidney cancer. Both conserved end residues are part of each CDR3. The order of the fields is CDR3 length, D gene, clone size, J gene, V gene, CDR3 protein, CDR3 DNA. D genes are given only for firm matches. Clone size is stated in some rows and not others, as once, few, many or a class when expanded.

len: 12; d_gene: -; abundance: -; j_gene: TRBJ1-2; v_gene: TRBV25-1; CDR3aa: CASSGANYGYTF; CDR3nt: TGTGCCAGCAGCGGAGCTAACTATGGCTACACCTTC
len: 15; d_gene: TRBD2; abundance: -; j_gene: TRBJ2-3; v_gene: TRBV5-1; CDR3aa: CASRDLAGDTDTQYF; CDR3nt: TGCGCCAGCAGGGATTTAGCGGGGGACACAGATACGCAGTATTTT
len: 15; d_gene: -; abundance: -; j_gene: TRBJ2-1; v_gene: TRBV2; CDR3aa: CASKRQAVSYNEQFF; CDR3nt: TGTGCCAGCAAGCGACAGGCGGTCTCCTACAATGAGCAGTTCTTC
len: 14; d_gene: -; abundance: -; j_gene: TRBJ1-5; v_gene: TRBV19; CDR3aa: CASKEQGFSQPQHF; CDR3nt: TGTGCCAGTAAGGAACAGGGTTTCAGTCAGCCCCAGCATTTT
len: 12; d_gene: -; abundance: -; j_gene: TRBJ1-2; v_gene: TRBV15; CDR3aa: CATSRQDYGYTF; CDR3nt: TGTGCCACCAGCCGACAGGACTATGGCTACACCTTC
len: 16; d_gene: TRBD1; abundance: once; j_gene: TRBJ2-7; v_gene: TRBV5-1; CDR3aa: CASSLDPGTVGNEQYF; CDR3nt: TGCGCCAGCAGCTTGGATCCCGGGACAGTTGGCAACGAGCAGTACTTC
len: 14; d_gene: TRBD1; abundance: -; j_gene: TRBJ2-7; v_gene: TRBV28; CDR3aa: CASSPLRGLGEQYF; CDR3nt: TGTGCCAGCAGTCCCCTGAGGGGGCTCGGGGAGCAGTACTTC
len: 14; d_gene: -; abundance: few; j_gene: TRBJ1-2; v_gene: TRBV2; CDR3aa: CASSEAYPNYGYTF; CDR3nt: TGTGCCAGCAGTGAAGCGTACCCGAACTATGGCTACACCTTC
len: 15; d_gene: -; abundance: few; j_gene: TRBJ1-1; v_gene: TRBV7-9; CDR3aa: CASSSWVNSNTEAFF; CDR3nt: TGTGCCAGCAGCTCATGGGTGAATTCGAACACTGAAGCTTTCTTT
len: 18; d_gene: -; abundance: -; j_gene: TRBJ1-2; v_gene: TRBV7-9; CDR3aa: CASSLVPSGTTLDYGYTF; CDR3nt: TGTGCCAGCAGCTTAGTTCCGTCTGGTACTACCTTAGACTATGGCTACACCTTC
len: 15; d_gene: -; abundance: once; j_gene: TRBJ1-2; v_gene: TRBV6-1; CDR3aa: CASIGGTFPNYGYTF; CDR3nt: TGTGCCAGCATTGGGGGCACCTTTCCGAACTATGGCTACACCTTC
len: 18; d_gene: TRBD2; abundance: -; j_gene: TRBJ2-5; v_gene: TRBV9; CDR3aa: CASSVGHTASGSLETQYF; CDR3nt: TGTGCCAGCAGCGTAGGGCACACAGCAAGCGGGAGCTTGGAGACCCAGTACTTC
len: 16; d_gene: -; abundance: -; j_gene: TRBJ1-1; v_gene: TRBV14; CDR3aa: CASSQGVQGWGTEAFF; CDR3nt: TGTGCCAGCAGCCAAGGGGTACAGGGCTGGGGCACTGAAGCTTTCTTT
len: 15; d_gene: TRBD1; abundance: -; j_gene: TRBJ2-5; v_gene: TRBV2; CDR3aa: CASSLGQGAKDGQYF; CDR3nt: TGTGCCAGCAGTCTGGGACAGGGGGCGAAAGATGGCCAGTACTTC
len: 13; d_gene: TRBD1; abundance: -; j_gene: TRBJ2-7; v_gene: TRBV7-2; CDR3aa: CASSPDREREQYF; CDR3nt: TGTGCCAGCAGCCCGGACAGGGAGCGCGAGCAGTACTTC
len: 15; d_gene: -; abundance: -; j_gene: TRBJ1-2; v_gene: TRBV6-6; CDR3aa: CASSARDAGNYGYTF; CDR3nt: TGTGCCAGCAGCGCCCGGGACGCCGGCAACTATGGCTACACCTTC
len: 15; d_gene: TRBD1; abundance: -; j_gene: TRBJ1-6; v_gene: TRBV30; CDR3aa: CAWKHPGQGFSPLHF; CDR3nt: TGTGCCTGGAAACACCCGGGACAGGGTTTTTCACCCCTCCACTTT
len: 13; d_gene: -; abundance: -; j_gene: TRBJ1-2; v_gene: TRBV2; CDR3aa: CASSQSESYGYTF; CDR3nt: TGTGCCAGCAGCCAAAGCGAGTCATATGGCTACACCTTC
len: 17; d_gene: -; abundance: -; j_gene: TRBJ2-1; v_gene: TRBV7-9; CDR3aa: CASSERRGGSYYNEQFF; CDR3nt: TGTGCCAGCAGCGAAAGGAGAGGAGGGTCATATTACAATGAGCAGTTCTTC
len: 14; d_gene: TRBD1; abundance: -; j_gene: TRBJ1-1; v_gene: TRBV7-9; CDR3aa: CASTLDRVGTEAFF; CDR3nt: TGTGCCAGCACCCTCGACAGGGTGGGCACTGAAGCTTTCTTT
len: 16; d_gene: TRBD2; abundance: -; j_gene: TRBJ2-3; v_gene: TRBV29-1; CDR3aa: CSVTRLAAGRTDTQYF; CDR3nt: TGCAGCGTTACCCGACTAGCAGCGGGGCGCACAGATACGCAGTATTTT
len: 16; d_gene: -; abundance: few; j_gene: TRBJ1-2; v_gene: TRBV7-9; CDR3aa: CASSYTGPQANYGYTF; CDR3nt: TGTGCCAGCAGTTATACAGGACCGCAAGCTAACTATGGCTACACCTTC
len: 14; d_gene: -; abundance: -; j_gene: TRBJ2-1; v_gene: TRBV6-5; CDR3aa: CASTPQGSYNEQFF; CDR3nt: TGTGCCAGCACCCCACAGGGATCCTACAATGAGCAGTTCTTC
len: 13; d_gene: -; abundance: once; j_gene: TRBJ1-1; v_gene: TRBV12-5; CDR3aa: CASGPASGTEAFF; CDR3nt: TGTGCTAGTGGTCCCGCTTCCGGGACTGAAGCTTTCTTT
len: 14; d_gene: TRBD2; abundance: few; j_gene: TRBJ2-1; v_gene: TRBV9; CDR3aa: CASSVVAGGSEQFF; CDR3nt: TGTGCCAGCAGCGTCGTAGCGGGAGGGTCTGAGCAGTTCTTC
len: 14; d_gene: TRBD1; abundance: once; j_gene: TRBJ2-1; v_gene: TRBV7-9; CDR3aa: CASSLTGPGNEQFF; CDR3nt: TGTGCCAGCAGCTTGACAGGGCCTGGGAATGAGCAGTTCTTC
len: 13; d_gene: TRBD2; abundance: -; j_gene: TRBJ2-1; v_gene: TRBV18; CDR3aa: CASSLSRGGEQFF; CDR3nt: TGTGCCAGCTCACTCTCTCGGGGGGGTGAGCAGTTCTTC
len: 16; d_gene: -; abundance: once; j_gene: TRBJ2-3; v_gene: TRBV7-2; CDR3aa: CASSSPSGGGSDTQYF; CDR3nt: TGTGCCAGCAGCTCGCCGTCGGGGGGCGGGTCAGATACGCAGTATTTT
len: 15; d_gene: TRBD1; abundance: -; j_gene: TRBJ1-1; v_gene: TRBV10-2; CDR3aa: CASSTGTGGNTEAFF; CDR3nt: TGCGCCAGCAGTACCGGGACAGGGGGGAACACTGAAGCTTTCTTT
len: 14; d_gene: -; abundance: -; j_gene: TRBJ2-7; v_gene: TRBV5-5; CDR3aa: CASSLRLGTYEQYF; CDR3nt: TGTGCCAGCAGCCTTCGACTGGGAACTTACGAGCAGTACTTC
len: 14; d_gene: -; abundance: -; j_gene: TRBJ2-3; v_gene: TRBV7-3; CDR3aa: CASSFSSSRDTQYF; CDR3nt: TGTGCCAGCAGCTTTTCCTCATCGAGGGATACGCAGTATTTT
len: 16; d_gene: -; abundance: -; j_gene: TRBJ2-2; v_gene: TRBV10-3; CDR3aa: CAISESGRVGTGELFF; CDR3nt: TGTGCCATCAGTGAGTCGGGCAGGGTGGGGACCGGGGAGCTGTTTTTT
len: 16; d_gene: -; abundance: -; j_gene: TRBJ2-3; v_gene: TRBV15; CDR3aa: CATSRSRLAATDTQYF; CDR3nt: TGTGCCACCAGCAGGTCACGGTTAGCGGCCACAGATACGCAGTATTTT
len: 14; d_gene: -; abundance: -; j_gene: TRBJ1-2; v_gene: TRBV19; CDR3aa: CASSITGGFSGYTF; CDR3nt: TGTGCCAGTAGTATAACTGGAGGGTTCTCTGGCTACACCTTC
len: 15; d_gene: -; abundance: -; j_gene: TRBJ2-1; v_gene: TRBV6-1; CDR3aa: CASSPPGGGRVEQFF; CDR3nt: TGTGCCAGCAGCCCCCCTGGAGGGGGGCGGGTTGAGCAGTTCTTC
len: 12; d_gene: -; abundance: -; j_gene: TRBJ1-4; v_gene: TRBV7-2; CDR3aa: CASSRGREKLFF; CDR3nt: TGTGCCAGCAGCCGGGGACGGGAAAAACTGTTTTTT
len: 12; d_gene: TRBD1; abundance: -; j_gene: TRBJ1-2; v_gene: TRBV7-9; CDR3aa: CASSLSGGGYTF; CDR3nt: TGTGCCAGCAGCTTATCAGGGGGTGGCTACACCTTC
len: 17; d_gene: -; abundance: -; j_gene: TRBJ2-1; v_gene: TRBV9; CDR3aa: CASSSRRSGLLRDEQFF; CDR3nt: TGTGCCAGCAGCTCCCGTAGGTCGGGACTTCTACGGGATGAGCAGTTCTTC
len: 15; d_gene: TRBD1; abundance: -; j_gene: TRBJ1-1; v_gene: TRBV6-5; CDR3aa: CASSFFGQGNTEAFF; CDR3nt: TGTGCCAGCAGTTTTTTCGGACAGGGGAACACTGAAGCTTTCTTT
len: 15; d_gene: TRBD1; abundance: -; j_gene: TRBJ1-4; v_gene: TRBV7-9; CDR3aa: CASSLNLDRNEKLFF; CDR3nt: TGTGCCAGCAGCTTAAATTTGGACAGGAATGAAAAACTGTTTTTT
len: 15; d_gene: -; abundance: -; j_gene: TRBJ2-7; v_gene: TRBV6-5; CDR3aa: CASSYGRARGYEQYF; CDR3nt: TGTGCCAGCAGCTACGGACGGGCAAGAGGGTACGAGCAGTACTTC
len: 14; d_gene: -; abundance: -; j_gene: TRBJ2-4; v_gene: TRBV30; CDR3aa: CAWSRQLAKNIQYF; CDR3nt: TGTGCCTGGAGCCGGCAGTTAGCCAAAAACATTCAGTACTTC